This T cell receptor (beta chain) derives from a study of cytomegalovirus exposure and HLA in healthy donors. Germline CDR1 reads WSHSY; CDR2 reads SAAADI. V was pared by 8 bases and J by 7 bases, with 12 bases of the junction left unmatched. The CDR3 runs 15 residues. 60 Vbeta and 13 Jbeta primers were used in PCR. Assay used: immunoSEQ multiplex PCR; TCRdb lists only in-frame clones, some missing. The sample records around 190,000 clones, around 77% being singletons. Unrecorded immune exposures were likely, despite nominal health at sampling. The specimen was PBMCs. This clonotype was obtained from a woman aged 30 to 39 in good health and CMV-seronegative. This chain uses TRBV10-2 with TRBJ2-1; the match to TRBD2 covers 9 bases. CDR3: CASSPALAGTNEQFF. The CDR3 DNA sequence: TGCGCCAGCTCCCCAGCCCTAGCGGGGACAAATGAGCAGTTCTTC.